This passage covers 24 T cell receptor beta chains from one sample sequenced in a study of blood T cells in healthy people across ages. The use of a sample-barcoded 5' primer and a J-beta primer mix characterized a second PCR of roughly 6 to 11 cycles. One entry per CDR3 protein, called by TCRdb with MiXCR from the 5' RACE reads. The sample comprises roughly 1.7 million distinct CDR3 sequences, 30% to 35% of which are singletons, and about 10% rests with the top ten. The specimen sequenced was blood. The receptors were gathered from a woman in her twenties or thirties in good health.

For this clonotype: The junction departs from germline at one end; a sequencing error may be responsible. The gene calls are TRBV20-1 and TRBJ1-6; unclear D gene. This CDR3 has 15 residues. Germline CDR1 DFQATT, CDR2 SNEGSKA (reference sequence). The CDR3, as DNA: TGCAGTGCAAGAGGAGGACCATCCGCGGATTCACCCCTCCACTTT. Translated: CSARGGPSADSPLHF.

This sequence joins TRBV20-1 and TRBJ2-5, with 12 bases that match TRBD2. This CDR3 spans 15 amino acids. In germline, CDR1 is DFQATT, CDR2 SNEGSKA (reference sequence). The trim removed 3 bases at V and 4 bases at J, leaving 6 bases unmatched. CDR3 in DNA: TGCAGTGCTAGGGCCGGGACTAGCGGGTCAGAGACCCAGTACTTC. This encodes CSARAGTSGSETQYF.

V gene TRBV7-9 combines with J gene TRBJ2-6, with 7 bases that match TRBD2. V lost 6 bases and J lost 2; bases outside the gene matches: 4. CDR3 length equals 15 residues. Germline V gives CDR1 SEHNR, CDR2 FQNEAQ (reference sequence). The CDR3 here is CASSRGVTGANVLTF. The CDR3 coding sequence is TGTGCCAGCAGTCGGGGGGTGACTGGGGCCAACGTCCTGACTTTC.

The J gene is TRBJ1-2, the V gene TRBV28; 7 bases match TRBD1. The CDR3 consists of 13 residues. Germline V gene lookup returns CDR1 MDHEN and CDR2 SYDVKM. V lost 10 bases to trimming and J lost 8 bases; unmatched junction nucleotides: 13. DNA for the CDR3: TGTGCCAACAGCCCTGGGACAGTAGGCGGCTACACCTTC. It specifies CANSPGTVGGYTF.

This clonotype was seen more than once but under ten times. The CDR3, as DNA: TGTGCCAGCAGCCAAGATCAAAACTTGAACACTGAAGCTTTCTTT. It translates to CASSQDQNLNTEAFF. The chain carries TRBV4-2 and TRBJ1-1, with unresolved D. This CDR3 comprises 15 residues. V was trimmed by 0 bases and J by 0 bases, leaving 8 bases between them. Germline V gene lookup returns CDR1 LGHNA and CDR2 YNFKEQ.

The V call is TRBV12-3 or TRBV12-4, the J call TRBJ2-1; 7 bases agree with TRBD1. V lost 5 bases to trimming and J lost 3 bases; unmatched junction nucleotides: 10. This CDR3 comprises 16 residues. CDR3 nucleotides: TGTGCCAGCAGTCCGGGACAGCCAGCGATCTACAATGAGCAGTTCTTC. Residues: CASSPGQPAIYNEQFF.

This clonotype was seen a few times. This chain uses TRBV6-6 with TRBJ2-1, with TRBD2 identical over 10 bases. V shed 6 bases, J shed 6 bases, and the junction held 8 bases outside the gene matches. This CDR3 comprises 15 residues. Germline V CDR1 and CDR2: MNHNY, SVGAGI (reference sequence). The CDR3 region has the DNA TGTGCCAGCAGACGGAGCGGGGGGGCCATCAATGAGCAGTTCTTC. Protein sequence: CASRRSGGAINEQFF.

A note on this clonotype: This is likely a read error, given that the CDR3 carries no conserved phenylalanine or tryptophan at its end. This chain connects TRBV5-1 to TRBJ2-1; no clear D. The V gene's germline CDR1 is SGHRS and CDR2 YFSETQ. The CDR3 has 17 residues. Trimming stripped 2 bases from V and 0 bases from J, with 15 bases between. Here the CDR3 reads CASSFYSLVSSYNEQFL. In DNA, the CDR3 is TGCGCCAGCAGCTTTTATAGTCTCGTTAGCTCCTACAATGAGCAGTTCCTC.

V is TRBV6-2 or TRBV6-3 and J is TRBJ2-7; D is ambiguous. The V end was cut by 2 bases, the J end by 5 bases, with 10 bases between. Germline V gene sequence: CDR1 MNHEY, CDR2 SVGEGT. The CDR3 runs 13 residues. In nucleotides, the CDR3 is TGTGCCAGCAGTTACACCCACTACCACGAGCAGTACTTC. Translating it yields CASSYTHYHEQYF.

J is TRBJ2-5 and V is TRBV7-9; no firm D call. Trimming pared 2 bases from V and 2 bases from J, leaving 12 bases between. The CDR3 is 15 residues long. Germline V CDR1 and CDR2: SEHNR, FQNEAQ (reference sequence). CDR3 sequence: CASSLFSNFQETQYF. In DNA, the CDR3 is TGTGCCAGCAGCTTATTTTCAAATTTTCAAGAGACCCAGTACTTC.

This clonotype appeared a single time. A read error is possible here, since a much larger clone lies one base away. This chain links TRBV3-1 with TRBJ1-1; no firm D call. Germline CDR1 reads LGHDT; CDR2 reads YNNKEL (reference sequence). V lost 5 bases to trimming and J lost 1 base, with 8 bases between them. The CDR3 runs 13 residues. CDR3 DNA: TGTGCCAGCAGCTGTGGAGGGAACACTGAAGCTTTCTTT. Amino acid sequence: CASSCGGNTEAFF.

The DNA for the CDR3 is TGTGCCAGCAGCCCAGACAGGGCCGGTAATTCACCCCTCCACTTT. It is translated as CASSPDRAGNSPLHF. V and J are TRBV7-9 and TRBJ1-6; 7 nucleotides line up with TRBD1. The germline gives CDR1 SEHNR, CDR2 FQNEAQ (reference sequence). V shed 5 bases, J shed 6 bases, and the junction held 7 bases outside the gene matches. The CDR3 length is 15 residues.

The gene calls are TRBV5-1 and TRBJ2-7; weak D call: TRBD1 (7 bases). The CDR3 is 14 amino acids. V lost 4 bases to trimming and J lost 0 bases, with 11 bases between them. Germline loops: CDR1 SGHRS, CDR2 YFSETQ. As DNA, the CDR3 is TGCGCCAGCAGCAGCCAGGGGGGCTCCTACGAGCAGTACGTC. Residues: CASSSQGGSYEQYV.

The V gene is TRBV20-1, the J gene TRBJ2-1; 10 bases fit TRBD1. J gave up 7 bases and V 3 bases, and 6 bases lay outside the gene matches. This CDR3 is built from 14 residues. Germline V gives CDR1 DFQATT, CDR2 SNEGSKA (reference sequence). The chain's CDR3 is CSARAGTGENEQFF. In DNA form, the CDR3 reads TGCAGTGCTAGGGCCGGGACAGGGGAGAATGAGCAGTTCTTC.

This CDR3 reads CASSSPGQGPPNTEAFF. The CDR3 nucleotides read TGTGCCAGCAGCTCGCCGGGACAGGGGCCTCCGAACACTGAAGCTTTCTTT. This chain joins TRBV5-6 and TRBJ1-1, with TRBD1 identical over 10 bases. The CDR3 has 17 residues. Trimming at V came to 3 bases and at J to 1 base, leaving 9 bases not matched to a gene. The V gene's germline CDR1 is SGHDT and CDR2 YYEEEE. The whole variable domain, remainder taken from reference TRBV5-6 and TRBJ1-1, is DAGVTQSPTHLIKTRGQQVTLRCSPKSGHDTVSWYQQALGQGPQFIFQYYEEEERQRGNFPDRFSGHQFPNYSSELNVNALLLGDSALYLCASSSPGQGPPNTEAFFGQGTRLTVV.

As regards this clonotype: At one boundary the junction diverges from the germline segment, which might be a read error. The genes are TRBV20-1 and TRBJ2-5; 10 bases are shared with TRBD1. The CDR3 contains 15 residues. The germline V gene encodes CDR1 DFQATT and CDR2 SNEGSKA (reference sequence). The CDR3 reads CSARDGGTGEEAQYF. The CDR3 nucleotides read TGCAGTGCTAGAGATGGGGGGACAGGGGAAGAGGCCCAGTACTTC.

This clonotype has just a few counts. V usage is TRBV12-5 and J usage is TRBJ2-1, with a possible D match to TRBD2 (5 bases). The V and J ends lost 6 bases and 5 bases respectively, with 14 bases between them. This CDR3 has 14 amino acids. Germline CDR1 reads LGHNT; CDR2 reads FRNRAP. The CDR3 DNA reads as TGTGCTAGTGGCCGGGCGGCGGGTAACAATGAGCAGTTCTTC. Translation gives CASGRAAGNNEQFF.

This clonotype occurred many times. The chain uses TRBV28 and TRBJ2-7, with D hard to call. The CDR3 contains 14 residues. V was shortened by 3 bases and J by 2 bases, with 11 bases between the two germline ends. The germline CDR1 and CDR2 sequences are MDHEN and SYDVKM. CDR3 residues: CASSLSLAPYEQYF. The CDR3 nucleotides read TGTGCCAGCAGTTTGTCACTTGCCCCCTACGAGCAGTACTTC.

This clonotype was seen a few times. The rearrangement uses TRBV6-2 or TRBV6-3 and TRBJ1-2, with D possibly TRBD1 on 6 matching bases. Germline CDR1 MNHEY, CDR2 SVGEGT. This CDR3 contains 15 residues. V was clipped by 7 bases and J by 1 base, with 16 bases between them. The CDR3 sequence is CASKDRTDGNYGYTF. The DNA for the CDR3 is TGTGCCAGCAAAGATAGGACAGATGGTAACTATGGCTACACCTTC.

The rearrangement uses TRBV14 and TRBJ1-2; D is ambiguous. This CDR3 is 15 amino acids long. Germline V gene lookup returns CDR1 SGHDN and CDR2 FVKESK. V was cut by 0 bases and J by 4 bases, with 12 bases left in between. CDR3 sequence: CASSQEYASSYGYTF. Here the CDR3 DNA reads TGTGCCAGCAGCCAAGAGTACGCTTCCAGCTATGGCTACACCTTC.

This clonotype occurred a few times. The J gene is TRBJ2-7, the V gene TRBV7-9; no clear D. This CDR3 contains 16 residues. The V end was cut by 4 bases, the J end by 1 base, with 17 bases between. CDR1 and CDR2 (germline): SEHNR, FQNEAQ (reference sequence). CDR3 in amino acids: CASSSSTKRTSYEQYF. The CDR3 DNA sequence: TGTGCCAGCAGCTCTTCAACGAAGCGTACATCCTACGAGCAGTACTTC.

As to this clonotype: Mismatch with germline at one junction end may stem from a read error. The rearrangement uses TRBV12-3 or TRBV12-4 and TRBJ2-2; 9 nucleotides match TRBD1. The CDR3 contains 16 residues. The CDR3 loop is CATRTGAIKNTGERFF. CDR3 DNA: TGTGCCACCAGGACAGGGGCCATCAAAAACACCGGGGAGCGGTTTTTT.

This clonotype has a handful of counts. The CDR3 coding sequence is TGCAGTGCTAGAGTCTCTAGACTTCCCCAAGAGACCCAGTACTTC. Its translation is CSARVSRLPQETQYF. The V and J genes are TRBV20-1 and TRBJ2-5; D not certain. The germline V and J ends were trimmed by 1 base and 1 base, with 13 bases remaining between them. The germline V gene encodes CDR1 DFQATT and CDR2 SNEGSKA (reference sequence). The CDR3 has 15 residues.

The rearrangement uses TRBV7-2 and TRBJ1-4, with D unclear. Germline V CDR1 and CDR2: SGHTA, FQGNSA. Between the trimmed V and J ends, which lost 6 bases and 10 bases, there was a span of 12 bases. The CDR3 is 12 amino acids. CDR3 coding DNA: TGTGCCAGCAGTCCAGGCGTAGGAAAACTGTTTTTT. This sequence encodes CASSPGVGKLFF.